Listed below are T cell receptor beta chains from one sample, sequenced in a study of T cell responses to AZD1222 COVID-19 vaccine. Assay used: immunoSEQ multiplex PCR; TCRdb lists only in-frame clones, some missing. The top ten hold 1.5% to 2% of the sample, which has about 130,000 clones, around 90% seen once. The sequences come from peripheral blood, collected on day 0 of AZD1222 vaccination. The receptors derive from an adult in good health. The CDR3 runs from the conserved cysteine through the conserved F or W. D genes are given only for firm matches. Clone size is not always given. Where it is, it says once, few, many or a class for expanded clones.

CDR3 length,D gene,J gene,V gene,clone size,CDR3 DNA,CDR3 protein
20,-,TRBJ1-4,TRBV3-1/TRBV3-2,few,TGTGCCAGCAGCCAAGACCCCCGACGGGACCGTTCTGCAACTAATGAAAAACTGTTTTTT,CASSQDPRRDRSATNEKLFF
13,-,TRBJ1-2,TRBV7-3,-,TGTGCCAGCAGCTTATCACAGGACTATGGCTACACCTTC,CASSLSQDYGYTF
14,-,TRBJ1-4,TRBV6-5,-,TGTGCCAGCAGTTACCGAGGGACTAATGAAAAACTGTTTTTT,CASSYRGTNEKLFF
14,TRBD1,TRBJ1-1,TRBV7-8,once,TGTGCCAGCAGCTCGACCGGGACAGGGACTGAAGCTTTCTTT,CASSSTGTGTEAFF
11,-,TRBJ1-1,TRBV20-1,-,TGCAGTGCTAGAGATAATTATCGGGCTTTCTTT,CSARDNYRAFF
17,TRBD1,TRBJ2-1,TRBV19,-,TGTGCCAGTAGTCCACGTGGACCGGGACAGGGGGTGAATGAGCAGTTCTTC,CASSPRGPGQGVNEQFF
15,TRBD1,TRBJ1-2,TRBV19,-,TGTGCCAGTAGTCTATCCGGGACAGGGAACTATGGCTACACCTTC,CASSLSGTGNYGYTF
11,-,TRBJ2-7,TRBV20-1,once,TGCAGTGCCCCATACCCCTACGAGCAGTACTTC,CSAPYPYEQYF
14,TRBD2,TRBJ2-1,TRBV6-4,-,TGTGCCAGCCATTCGGCGGGGGAGCTGAATGAGCAGTTCTTC,CASHSAGELNEQFF
13,-,TRBJ1-2,TRBV30,-,TGTGCCTGGAGCGCCACAGGGTACTCTGGCTACACCTTC,CAWSATGYSGYTF
14,TRBD1,TRBJ2-1,TRBV4-1,-,TGCGCCAGCAGCCAGCGACAGGGGGCGGATGAGCAGTTCTTC,CASSQRQGADEQFF
14,-,TRBJ1-2,TRBV3-1/TRBV3-2,-,TGTGCCAGCAGACAGAAGGGGGGTGCCTACGGCTACACCTTC,CASRQKGGAYGYTF
14,TRBD1,TRBJ1-5,TRBV27,-,TGTGCCAGCAGAAAAACAGGGGGCGGAGAGCCCCAGCATTTT,CASRKTGGGEPQHF
13,-,TRBJ1-5,TRBV11-2,-,TGTGCCAGCAGCTTAGGCGTAAATCAGCCCCAGCATTTT,CASSLGVNQPQHF
14,TRBD1,TRBJ1-1,TRBV5-5,few,TGTGCCAGCAGCTTGGCGACAGGGAGAACTGAAGCTTTCTTT,CASSLATGRTEAFF
15,TRBD1,TRBJ1-5,TRBV7-2,-,TGTGCCAGCAGCGTGACAGGGGAGAGCAATCAGCCCCAGCATTTT,CASSVTGESNQPQHF
12,-,TRBJ2-7,TRBV25-1,few,TGTGCCAGCAGAAGCCAGTACTACGAGCAGTACTTC,CASRSQYYEQYF
13,-,TRBJ1-1,TRBV6-4,-,TGTGCCAGCAGTTATGGGGGAGGGACTGAAGCTTTCTTT,CASSYGGGTEAFF
14,-,TRBJ1-3,TRBV7-3,-,TGTGCCAGCAGCTTAGGCACCTCTGGAAACACCATATATTTT,CASSLGTSGNTIYF
12,-,TRBJ1-1,TRBV3-1/TRBV3-2,-,TGTGCCAGCAGCCACTCAGTCACTGAAGCTTTCTTT,CASSHSVTEAFF
15,TRBD2,TRBJ2-7,TRBV10-3,-,TGTGCCATCAGAAGCGCTAGCGGGAATCTCTACGAGCAGTACTTC,CAIRSASGNLYEQYF
15,-,TRBJ2-1,TRBV9,-,TGTGCCAGCAGCGTCCGACTTTCCTCCTACAATGAGCAGCTCTTC,CASSVRLSSYNEQLF
13,-,TRBJ1-1,TRBV5-1,-,TGCGCCAGCAGCCCCCGGAGCCCCACTGAAGCTTTCTTT,CASSPRSPTEAFF
13,-,TRBJ1-1,TRBV5-1,-,TGCGCCAGCAGCTTGGATCCGGGGGCGAGGGCTTTCTTT,CASSLDPGARAFF
14,-,TRBJ1-2,TRBV25-1,-,TGTGCCAGCAGTGAATCCCAGGGCCGGGCCGGCTACACCTTC,CASSESQGRAGYTF
13,-,TRBJ1-2,TRBV7-2,few,TGTGCCAGCAGCCCAGACAGGAAATATGGCTACACCTTC,CASSPDRKYGYTF
14,-,TRBJ2-1,TRBV18,-,TGTGCCAGCTCATTTCAGAGCTCCTACAATGAGCAGTTCTTC,CASSFQSSYNEQFF
14,-,TRBJ1-1,TRBV5-6,-,TGTGCCAGCAGCTTGGCCACCAGGAACACTGAAGCTTTCTTT,CASSLATRNTEAFF
14,-,TRBJ1-1,TRBV15,-,TGTGCCACTCAGCCTCCGGGGTTCAAGGGTGAAGCTTTCTTT,CATQPPGFKGEAFF
14,-,TRBJ2-1,TRBV6-4,-,TGTGCCAGCAGTGACGACTCCTCCTACAATGAGCAGTTCTTC,CASSDDSSYNEQFF
13,-,TRBJ2-7,TRBV29-1,-,TGCAGCGTCGCTGGGGATATCGCCTACGAGCAGTACTTC,CSVAGDIAYEQYF
14,TRBD1,TRBJ1-2,TRBV6-5,once,TGTGCCAGCAGTTACGGGACAGGGGACTATGGCTACACCTTC,CASSYGTGDYGYTF
13,-,TRBJ2-1,TRBV9,-,TGTGCCAGCAGCGTAGCTATAGGGAATGAGCAGTTCTTC,CASSVAIGNEQFF
12,-,TRBJ1-5,TRBV6-5,-,TGTGCCAGCAGGGGAGCGGCTCAGCCCCAGCATTTT,CASRGAAQPQHF
15,-,TRBJ1-3,TRBV5-1,-,TGCGCCAGCAGCTTGTTGGGGGCGGACGGAAACACCATATATTTT,CASSLLGADGNTIYF
15,-,TRBJ2-2,TRBV3-1/TRBV3-2,-,TGTGCCAGCAGCCAAGGGACTCTTTACACCGGGGAGCTGTTTTTT,CASSQGTLYTGELFF
14,-,TRBJ2-1,TRBV25-1,-,TGTGCCGCAAACGGCAGGGGATCCTACAATGAGCAGTTCTTC,CAANGRGSYNEQFF
13,-,TRBJ2-3,TRBV11-3,-,TGTGCCAGCAGCCCGGCGGGGACAGATACGCAGTATTTT,CASSPAGTDTQYF
15,TRBD2,TRBJ2-1,TRBV7-2,-,TGTGCCAGCAGCTTAAAGCGGGGGGGATCGAATGAGCAGTTCTTC,CASSLKRGGSNEQFF
17,-,TRBJ1-5,TRBV18,-,TGTGCCAGCTCGTCCCGTGGGGTAGGGGCGGGGGATCAGCCCCAGCATTTT,CASSSRGVGAGDQPQHF
14,TRBD1,TRBJ1-3,TRBV2,-,TGTGCCAGCAGCCAGGGGGTGACTGGAAACACCATATATTTT,CASSQGVTGNTIYF
15,TRBD2,TRBJ2-1,TRBV27,-,TGTGCCAGCAGTTCCTCCGGGACTAGCGCAGGTGAGCAGTTCTTC,CASSSSGTSAGEQFF
15,-,TRBJ1-5,TRBV19,-,TGTGCCAGTAGTATATTAGCAGGGTTGGGTCAGCCCCAGCATTTT,CASSILAGLGQPQHF
15,-,TRBJ2-1,TRBV7-3,once,TGTGCCAGCAGCCCACTAGGGGGAGCCTACAATGAGCAGTTCTTC,CASSPLGGAYNEQFF